This passage covers 19 T cell receptor beta chains from one sample sequenced in a study of Graves' ophthalmopathy and Graves' hyperthyroidism. Amplifying from RNA transcripts, the study obtained TCR beta CDR3 regions. First-round RT-PCR used HTBI primers; second-round multiplex PCR followed. TCRdb called the multiplex PCR reads again in MiXCR, with one record for every CDR3 protein. The sample holds around 340,000 distinct CDR3 sequences, around a sixth seen once. Sequencing was performed on peripheral blood. The receptors come from an adult man with Graves' ophthalmopathy.

This clonotype appeared many times. V is TRBV9 and J is TRBJ2-2, with 8 bases identical to TRBD2. The germline CDR1 and CDR2 sequences are SGDLS and YYNGEE. The CDR3 is made up of 14 amino acids. Trimming removed 3 bases from V and 4 bases from J; junction bases left unmatched: 2. Written as DNA, the CDR3 is TGTGCCAGCAGCGGTAGCGGGATCACCGGGGAGCTGTTTTTT. The encoded protein is CASSGSGITGELFF.

Ten or more counts support this clonotype. This chain connects TRBV10-2 to TRBJ1-3; unclear D gene. The CDR3 sequence is 15 residues long. Germline assignment: CDR1 WSHSY and CDR2 SAAADI. V shed 3 bases and J shed 0 bases, with 9 bases lying between them. CDR3 sequence reads: CASSDGQNSGNTIYF. The CDR3 nucleotides read TGCGCCAGCAGTGACGGGCAGAACTCTGGAAACACCATATATTTT.

At least ten counts were recorded for this clonotype. Here the CDR3 DNA reads TGCAGTGCTCCGGGTGGGGGAAATCAGCCCCAGCATTTT. It codes for CSAPGGGNQPQHF. The J gene is TRBJ1-5, the V gene TRBV20-1, with D possibly matching TRBD1 (5 bases). Trimming left V 5 bases short and J 4 bases short, with 12 bases between. Germline lookup yields CDR1 DFQATT and CDR2 SNEGSKA (reference sequence). The CDR3 sequence is 13 residues long.

This clonotype was counted ten times or more. This sequence joins TRBV12-3 or TRBV12-4 and TRBJ2-7; D may correspond to TRBD1 or TRBD2 (5 bases each). The CDR3 sequence is 15 residues long. Deletions cut 6 bases from V and 1 base from J, with 16 bases between. The CDR3 DNA sequence: TGTGCCAGCAGCCGGGGCTTGGGCCGGTCCTACGAGCAGTACTTC. Translation: CASSRGLGRSYEQYF.

This clonotype showed up many times. CDR3: CASSLLDRVGTEAFF. DNA of the CDR3: TGTGCCAGCAGCCTGCTTGACAGGGTAGGGACTGAAGCTTTCTTT. This chain uses TRBV7-8 with TRBJ1-1; 7 bases line up with TRBD1. J was trimmed by 5 bases and V by 5 bases; bases with no gene match: 11. Germline V gene sequence: CDR1 SGHVS, CDR2 FQNEAQ. The CDR3 is made up of 15 amino acids.

This clonotype was counted at least ten times. The genes are TRBV18 and TRBJ1-2; 7 bases are a match to TRBD1. V was pared by 1 base and J by 8 bases, with 10 bases of the junction left unmatched. This CDR3 is built from 15 residues. The germline V gene encodes CDR1 KGHSH and CDR2 LQKENI. The CDR3 is CASSPRDRASGGYTF. CDR3 nucleotides: TGTGCCAGCTCACCACGGGACAGAGCCTCAGGCGGCTACACCTTC.

Ten or more counts support this clonotype. The rearrangement uses TRBV5-4 and TRBJ2-7; 8 bases are shared with TRBD2. Germline values: CDR1 SGHNT, CDR2 YYREEE (reference sequence). The J segment lost 6 bases and the V segment lost 0 bases, leaving 8 bases of the junction unmatched. This CDR3 spans 15 amino acids. In DNA, the CDR3 is TGTGCCAGCAGCTTGGGTCGGGAGGGCCCCACCGAGCAGTACTTC. Protein sequence: CASSLGREGPTEQYF.

This clonotype was detected many times. The V and J genes are TRBV5-1 and TRBJ1-2; D perhaps matches TRBD1 (5 bases). Per germline, CDR1 SGHRS and CDR2 YFSETQ. Trimming took off 2 bases at V and 8 bases at J, with 10 bases between the two ends. CDR3 length equals 12 residues. The chain's CDR3 is CASSLSGDGYTF. The CDR3 nucleotides are TGCGCCAGCAGCTTATCCGGGGACGGCTACACCTTC.

This clonotype occurred many times. The chain carries TRBV28 and TRBJ2-5, with D tentatively TRBD1 or TRBD2 (6 bases each). V was shortened by 7 bases and J by 5 bases, with 20 bases between the two germline ends. This CDR3 is built from 15 residues. The germline CDR1 and CDR2 sequences are MDHEN and SYDVKM. CDR3 protein: CASTPRPGAVETQYF. The CDR3 DNA reads TGTGCCAGCACCCCCCGCCCGGGGGCGGTGGAGACCCAGTACTTC.

This clonotype was observed many times. The gene calls are TRBV19 and TRBJ1-2; D gene uncertain. Germline values: CDR1 LNHDA, CDR2 SQIVND (reference sequence). This CDR3 spans 13 amino acids. Trimming cost V 4 bases and J 6 bases, with 12 bases left between them. The CDR3 DNA sequence: TGTGCCAGTAGTAGAGGATCCCAGGATGGCTACACCTTC. This sequence encodes CASSRGSQDGYTF.

The table lists this clonotype with many counts. The rearrangement uses TRBV2 and TRBJ1-6; no definite D call. V gave up 2 bases and J gave up 10 bases, with 6 bases separating them. Germline CDR1 reads SNHLY; CDR2 reads FYNNEI. This CDR3 comprises 12 residues. The CDR3: CASSELGSPLHF. The CDR3 nucleotides are TGTGCCAGCAGTGAATTAGGCTCACCCCTCCACTTT.

The table lists this clonotype with many counts. The rearrangement uses TRBV27 and TRBJ2-2; D gene unclear. CDR1 and CDR2 (germline): MNHEY, SMNVEV (reference sequence). Trimming shortened V by 2 bases and J by 7 bases, and 8 bases separated the two germline ends. The CDR3 runs 13 residues. Here the CDR3 DNA reads TGTGCCAGCAGTTTAGACTTGGGCGGGGAGCTGTTTTTT. Its translation: CASSLDLGGELFF.

This clonotype was recorded at least ten times. The chain has TRBV6-5 and TRBJ2-7, with 8 nucleotides matching TRBD2. Trimming at V came to 3 bases and at J to 3 bases, leaving 4 bases not matched to a gene. The CDR3 has 14 amino acids. In germline, CDR1 is MNHEY, CDR2 SVGAGI. The CDR3 DNA reads TGTGCCAGCAGTTATCGGACTAGCCTCTACGAGCAGTACTTC. It yields the protein CASSYRTSLYEQYF.

This chain links TRBV7-9 with TRBJ1-6; D gene ambiguous. The V gene's germline CDR1 is SEHNR and CDR2 FQNEAQ (reference sequence). V was clipped by 5 bases and J by 12 bases, with 11 bases between them. CDR3 length: 12 amino acids. In DNA, the CDR3 is TGTGCCAGCAGCCCATATGCGGTACCCCTCCACTTT. The encoded protein is CASSPYAVPLHF.

This clonotype was picked up a small number of times. A read error may be the cause here, since a much bigger clone is one base away. The CDR3 end shows no conserved phenylalanine or tryptophan, and so a read error is likely. CDR3 in amino acids: CASSAPNTGELFL. For the CDR3, the DNA is TGCGCCAGCAGCGCTCCGAACACCGGGGAGCTGTTTCTT. V gene TRBV5-1 combines with J gene TRBJ2-2; D not resolved. CDR1 is SGHRS and CDR2 is YFSETQ in the germline V gene. The CDR3 is 13 residues long. Deletions cut 4 bases from V and 0 bases from J, with 4 bases between.

This clonotype came up many times. CDR3 protein: CATWGGSGGYTF. The CDR3 bases are TGTGCCACCTGGGGGGGGAGTGGTGGCTACACCTTC. This chain links TRBV24-1 with TRBJ1-2, with a tentative D call TRBD1 (5 bases). The CDR3 is made up of 12 amino acids. Trimming took off 9 bases at V and 7 bases at J, with 14 bases between the two ends. The germline V gene has CDR1 KGHDR and CDR2 SFDVKD.

This sequence joins TRBV27 and TRBJ2-5, with 8 bases that match TRBD2. Germline assignment: CDR1 MNHEY and CDR2 SMNVEV (reference sequence). V was clipped by 3 bases and J by 0 bases; unmatched bases: 3. The CDR3 spans 15 residues. Written as DNA, the CDR3 is TGTGCCAGCAGTTTCAAGCGGGGGCACCAAGAGACCCAGTACTTC. Translated, it gives CASSFKRGHQETQYF.

This clonotype has ten or more counts. The chain combines TRBV27 with TRBJ1-2; unclear D gene. Germline loops: CDR1 MNHEY, CDR2 SMNVEV (reference sequence). V lost 0 bases and J lost 4, with 15 bases in between. The CDR3 loop spans 16 amino acids. Here the CDR3 reads CASSLSGTVYSYGYTF. The DNA for the CDR3 is TGTGCCAGCAGTTTATCCGGAACAGTTTATTCCTATGGCTACACCTTC.

This clonotype has ten or more counts. The chain is built from TRBV20-1 and TRBJ1-5; possibly TRBD1 for D (6 bases). This CDR3 is 15 amino acids long. V was clipped by 1 base and J by 3 bases, with 13 bases between them. Germline V gene data show CDR1 as DFQATT and CDR2 as SNEGSKA (reference sequence). CDR3 bases: TGCAGTGCTAGAGCCTTCGGGACAACCAATCAGCCCCAGCATTTT. It encodes CSARAFGTTNQPQHF.